Following are 17 T cell receptor beta chains from one sample sequenced in a study of cytomegalovirus exposure and HLA in healthy donors. Both 60 Vbeta primers and 13 Jbeta primers went into the PCR. This table comes from immunoSEQ multiplex PCR, and its TCRdb copy is limited to in-frame clones, with some not included. The data hold 70,000 to 90,000 clones, with around 75% observed a single time. The sample was PBMCs. The source of these receptors is a man aged 35-49 years in good health and CMV-seronegative.

Turning to this clone: Other DNA sequences in the sample encode the same CDR3. The J gene is TRBJ1-5, the V gene TRBV19; 7 bases line up with TRBD1. V shed 1 base and J 2 bases; nucleotides not matched to a gene: 2. The germline gives CDR1 LNHDA, CDR2 SQIVND (reference sequence). CDR3 size: 15 residues. CDR3 bases: TGTGCCAGTAGTATAGGAGACAGGGGCAATCAGCCCCAGCATTTT. Translating it yields CASSIGDRGNQPQHF. The full variable domain, with the rest looked up from reference TRBV19 and TRBJ1-5, is DGGITQSPKYLFRKEGQNVTLSCEQNLNHDAMYWYRQDPGQGLRLIYYSQIVNDFQKGDIAEGYSVSREKKESFPLTVTSAQKNPTAFYLCASSIGDRGNQPQHFGDGTRLSIL.

This chain connects TRBV5-4 to TRBJ2-5, with 13 bases lining up with TRBD2. Germline CDR1 and CDR2: SGHNT and YYREEE (reference sequence). This CDR3 contains 15 residues. V shed 3 bases, J shed 6 bases, and the junction held 5 bases outside the gene matches. The CDR3 loop reads CASSSRTSGGKTQYF. The CDR3 DNA sequence: TGTGCCAGCAGCTCGAGGACTAGCGGGGGCAAGACCCAGTACTTC.

The J gene is TRBJ1-2, the V gene TRBV5-1, with 8 bases that match TRBD1. J gave up 2 bases and V 0 bases, and 6 bases lay outside the gene matches. The CDR3 consists of 16 residues. CDR1 and CDR2 from the germline V gene are SGHRS and YFSETQ. CDR3 DNA sequence: TGCGCCAGCAGCTTGGGCAGGGGGCAAGCGAACTATGGCTACACCTTC. Amino acid sequence: CASSLGRGQANYGYTF.

The chain has TRBV5-1 and TRBJ1-1, with 7 bases fitting TRBD1. The CDR3 consists of 14 residues. In germline, CDR1 is SGHRS, CDR2 YFSETQ. Trimming cost V 4 bases and J 2 bases; bases outside gene matches: 5. The CDR3 sequence is CASSAGTANTEAFF. DNA for the CDR3: TGCGCCAGCAGCGCCGGGACAGCAAACACTGAAGCTTTCTTT.

The chain couples TRBV5-6 to TRBJ2-7, with D possibly being TRBD1 (5 bases). Trimming removed 0 bases from V and 2 bases from J, with 9 bases in between. The length of the CDR3 is 14 residues. From germline, CDR1 is SGHDT and CDR2 YYEEEE. CDR3 region: CASSLGGSTYEQYF. The CDR3 DNA reads TGTGCCAGCAGCTTGGGGGGCTCAACCTACGAGCAGTACTTC. The variable domain in full, with the rest retrieved from reference TRBV5-6 and TRBJ2-7, is DAGVTQSPTHLIKTRGQQVTLRCSPKSGHDTVSWYQQALGQGPQFIFQYYEEEERQRGNFPDRFSGHQFPNYSSELNVNALLLGDSALYLCASSLGGSTYEQYFGPGTRLTVT.

The rearrangement uses TRBV6-1 and TRBJ1-4; D ambiguous. The CDR3 totals 15 residues. CDR1 is MNHNS and CDR2 is SASEGT in the germline V gene. V was pared by 8 bases and J by 0 bases, with 13 bases between. The CDR3 region has the DNA TGTGCCAGCGGGCGACATACTGCAACTAATGAAAAACTGTTTTTT. It translates to CASGRHTATNEKLFF.

The chain joins TRBV7-8 to TRBJ1-2; TRBD1 agrees at 10 bases. V lost 3 bases to trimming and J lost 2 bases; unmatched junction nucleotides: 0. CDR1 and CDR2 (germline): SGHVS, FQNEAQ. The CDR3 is made up of 14 amino acids. CDR3 DNA sequence: TGTGCCAGCAGCTTGGGACAGGGGAACTATGGCTACACCTTC. It is translated as CASSLGQGNYGYTF.

CDR3 coding DNA: TGTGCCAGCACCCAAGGGGATCAGCCCCAGCATTTT. Translating gives CASTQGDQPQHF. The chain couples TRBV6-6 to TRBJ1-5; D is perhaps TRBD1 (5 bases). Germline CDR1 MNHNY, CDR2 SVGAGI (reference sequence). This CDR3 contains 12 residues. Between the trimmed V and J ends, which lost 7 bases and 5 bases, there was a span of 9 bases.

This chain connects TRBV7-3 to TRBJ2-2; D gene uncertain. Trimming cost V 3 bases and J 7 bases, with 3 bases left between them. The CDR3 is 11 amino acids. Germline CDR1 is SGHTA and CDR2 is FQGTGA. This chain's CDR3 is CASSFNGELFF. The CDR3 nucleotides are TGTGCCAGCAGCTTTAACGGGGAGCTGTTTTTT.

The V call is TRBV5-4, the J call TRBJ2-2; 10 bases align to TRBD1. The CDR3 totals 16 residues. Per the germline V gene, CDR1 is SGHNT and CDR2 is YYREEE (reference sequence). V was pared by 5 bases and J by 5 bases, with 9 bases of the junction left unmatched. Here the CDR3 DNA reads TGTGCCAGCAGTTCTAGGACAGGGGGTTGGACCGGGGAGCTGTTTTTT. Its protein product is CASSSRTGGWTGELFF. Complete variable domain (other parts from reference TRBV5-4 and TRBJ2-2): ETGVTQSPTHLIKTRGQQVTLRCSSQSGHNTVSWYQQALGQGPQFIFQYYREEENGRGNFPPRFSGLQFPNYSSELNVNALELDDSALYLCASSSRTGGWTGELFFGEGSRLTVL.

CDR3 nucleotide sequence: TGTGCCAGCGGAAGGGGAGGGTTAGCGCCCCAGCATTTT. Translation: CASGRGGLAPQHF. The V call is TRBV28, the J call TRBJ1-5, with D perhaps matching TRBD1 (5 bases). There are 13 residues in the CDR3. The germline V gene encodes CDR1 MDHEN and CDR2 SYDVKM. Deletions cut 8 bases from V and 9 bases from J, with 17 bases between.

The rearrangement joins TRBV7-9 to TRBJ1-4; 8 positions match TRBD1. Germline trimming cut 10 bases from V and 1 base from J; bases unmatched to any gene: 8. From germline, CDR1 is SEHNR and CDR2 FQNEAQ (reference sequence). The CDR3 is made up of 15 amino acids. The DNA for the CDR3 is TGTGCCACCGGACAGGGAGCGGTAACTAATGAAAAACTGTTTTTT. Its translation: CATGQGAVTNEKLFF.

In its sample, this clone was seen many times. A junction boundary mismatches the germline segment, possibly from a read error. The chain recombines TRBV7-7 with TRBJ1-1; D ambiguous. The CDR3 consists of 13 residues. Germline V lookup: CDR1 SSHAT, CDR2 FNYEAQ (reference sequence). The CDR3 DNA sequence: TGTGCTAGCAGCTTAGACAAGAACACTGAAGCTTTCTTT. As protein: CASSLDKNTEAFF.

The V and J genes are TRBV4-1 and TRBJ1-3, with D tentatively TRBD1 (5 bases). CDR1 and CDR2 from the germline V gene are MGHRA and YSYEKL. The V end was cut by 2 bases, the J end by 4 bases, with 15 bases between. The CDR3 loop spans 16 amino acids. Here the CDR3 reads CASSQPHRNIGNTIYF. CDR3 DNA: TGCGCCAGCAGCCAACCCCACAGGAATATCGGAAACACCATATATTTT.

CDR3 DNA sequence: TGTGCCAGCAGTTATTTCGGGACAGGGGGCAATGAGCAGTTCTTC. It translates to CASSYFGTGGNEQFF. This chain joins TRBV6-5 and TRBJ2-1; TRBD1 matches at 11 bases. Germline V gene lookup returns CDR1 MNHEY and CDR2 SVGAGI. The CDR3 runs 15 residues. J was trimmed by 6 bases and V by 3 bases; bases with no gene match: 4.

This chain links TRBV5-4 with TRBJ2-5, with D possibly TRBD2 on 5 matching bases. Trimming took off 0 bases at V and 5 bases at J, with 11 bases between the two ends. The CDR3 is 14 residues long. Per germline, CDR1 SGHNT and CDR2 YYREEE (reference sequence). The CDR3 coding sequence is TGTGCCAGCAGCTTGGGGATGGAGGCGGAGACCCAGTACTTC. It codes for CASSLGMEAETQYF.

This chain joins TRBV21-1 and TRBJ2-1; TRBD2 is the table's D call, not checked against the DNA. TRBV21-1 is termed a pseudogene. The CDR3 length is 23 residues. CDR3 sequence (DNA): TGTGCCAGCAGCCTTCTCCCCAATACAGCGCGGCCACCCGAGGGATCTACCTACAATGAGCAGTTCTTC. Amino acids: CASSLLPNTARPPEGSTYNEQFF.